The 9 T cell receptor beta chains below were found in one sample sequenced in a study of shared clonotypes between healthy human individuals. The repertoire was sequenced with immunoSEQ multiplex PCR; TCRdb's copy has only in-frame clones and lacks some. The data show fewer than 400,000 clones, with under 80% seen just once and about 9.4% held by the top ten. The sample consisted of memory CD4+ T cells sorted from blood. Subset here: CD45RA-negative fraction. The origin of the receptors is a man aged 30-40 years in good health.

The CDR3, as DNA: TGTGCCAGCAGCTTGAGAAACAGGGCGCGTCGGGCTTTCTTT. Protein sequence: CASSLRNRARRAFF. This chain joins TRBV5-8 and TRBJ1-1, with D maybe TRBD1 (6 bases). This CDR3 comprises 14 residues. V was cut by 1 base and J by 11 bases, with 18 bases left in between. Per the germline V gene, CDR1 is SGHTS and CDR2 is YDEGEE.

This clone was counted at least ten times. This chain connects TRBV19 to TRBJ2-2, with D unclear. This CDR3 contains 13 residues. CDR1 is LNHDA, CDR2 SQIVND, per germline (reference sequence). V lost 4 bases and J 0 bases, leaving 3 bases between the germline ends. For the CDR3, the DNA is TGTGCCAGTAGTAACCCGAACACCGGGGAGCTGTTTTTT. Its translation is CASSNPNTGELFF.

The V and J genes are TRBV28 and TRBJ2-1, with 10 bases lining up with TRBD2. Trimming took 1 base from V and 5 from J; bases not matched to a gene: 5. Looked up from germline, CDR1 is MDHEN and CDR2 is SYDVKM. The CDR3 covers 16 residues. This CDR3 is CASSLLASGRDNEQFF. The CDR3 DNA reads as TGTGCCAGCAGTTTATTGGCTAGCGGGAGAGACAATGAGCAGTTCTTC.

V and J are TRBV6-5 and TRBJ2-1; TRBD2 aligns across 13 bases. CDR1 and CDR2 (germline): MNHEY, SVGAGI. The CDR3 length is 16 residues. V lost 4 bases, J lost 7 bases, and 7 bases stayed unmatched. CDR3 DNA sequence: TGTGCCAGCAGTTCCGCCGGGACTAGCGGGGCTAATGAGCAGTTCTTC. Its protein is CASSSAGTSGANEQFF.

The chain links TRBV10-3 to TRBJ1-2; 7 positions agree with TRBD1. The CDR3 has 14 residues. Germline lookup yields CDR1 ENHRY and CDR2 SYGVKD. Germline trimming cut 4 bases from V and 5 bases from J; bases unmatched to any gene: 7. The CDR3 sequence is CAISAGTDSYGYTF. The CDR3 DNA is TGTGCCATCAGTGCGGGGACAGATTCATATGGCTACACCTTC.

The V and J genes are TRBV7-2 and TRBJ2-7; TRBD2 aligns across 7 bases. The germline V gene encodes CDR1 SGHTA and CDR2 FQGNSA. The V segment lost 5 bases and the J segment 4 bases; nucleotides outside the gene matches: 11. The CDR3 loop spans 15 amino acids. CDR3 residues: CASSPELALGYEQYF. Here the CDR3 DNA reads TGTGCCAGCAGCCCCGAACTAGCGCTAGGATACGAGCAGTACTTC. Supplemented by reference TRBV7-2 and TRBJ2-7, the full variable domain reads GAGVSQSPSNKVTEKGKDVELRCDPISGHTALYWYRQSLGQGLEFLIYFQGNSAPDKSGLPSDRFSAERTGGSVSTLTIQRTQQEDSAVYLCASSPELALGYEQYFGPGTRLTVT.

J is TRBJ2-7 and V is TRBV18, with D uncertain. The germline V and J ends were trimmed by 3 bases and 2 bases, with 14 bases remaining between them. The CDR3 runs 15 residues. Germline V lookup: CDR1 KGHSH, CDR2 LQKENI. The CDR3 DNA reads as TGTGCCAGCTCACCTTTCGATGTTCGCACCTACGAGCAGTACTTC. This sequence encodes CASSPFDVRTYEQYF.

The CDR3 DNA sequence: TGTGCCAGCAGTTCCCAAGGGACCGCCCGGGCGAGCAATCAGCCCCAGCATTTT. Translated, it gives CASSSQGTARASNQPQHF. J is TRBJ1-5 and V is TRBV27; D perhaps matches TRBD1 (5 bases). The V and J ends lost 4 bases and 1 base respectively, with 20 bases between them. The germline V gene has CDR1 MNHEY and CDR2 SMNVEV (reference sequence). The CDR3 spans 18 residues.

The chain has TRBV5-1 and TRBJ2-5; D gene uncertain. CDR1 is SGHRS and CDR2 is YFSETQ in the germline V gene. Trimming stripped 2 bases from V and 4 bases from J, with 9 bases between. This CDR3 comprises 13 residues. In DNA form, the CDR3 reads TGCGCCAGCAGCTTTTTTCAAGGAGAGACCCAGTACTTC. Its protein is CASSFFQGETQYF.